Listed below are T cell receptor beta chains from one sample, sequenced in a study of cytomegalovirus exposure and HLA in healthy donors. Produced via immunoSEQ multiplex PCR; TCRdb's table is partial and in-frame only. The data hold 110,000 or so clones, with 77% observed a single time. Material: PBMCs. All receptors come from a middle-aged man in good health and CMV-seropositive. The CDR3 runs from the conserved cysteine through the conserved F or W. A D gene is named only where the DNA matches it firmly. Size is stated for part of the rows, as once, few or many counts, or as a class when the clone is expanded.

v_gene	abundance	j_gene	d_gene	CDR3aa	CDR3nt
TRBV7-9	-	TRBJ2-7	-	CASSLAGHSYEQYF	TGTGCCAGCAGCTTAGCGGGACACTCCTACGAGCAGTACTTC
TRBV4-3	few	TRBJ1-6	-	CASSQEHIYNSPLHF	TGCGCCAGCAGCCAAGAGCACATTTATAATTCACCCCTCCACTTT
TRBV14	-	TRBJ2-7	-	CASSQGRVSSYEQYF	TGTGCCAGCAGCCAAGGTCGGGTAAGCTCCTACGAGCAGTACTTC
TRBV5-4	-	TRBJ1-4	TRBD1	CASSSDRSDEKLFF	TGTGCCAGCAGCTCGGACAGGTCGGATGAAAAACTGTTTTTT
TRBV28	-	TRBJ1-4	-	CASSFWGRDGGEKLFF	TGTGCCAGCAGTTTTTGGGGGAGGGATGGCGGGGAAAAACTGTTTTTT
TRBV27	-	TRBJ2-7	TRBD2	CATGLAGTYEQYF	TGTGCCACCGGACTAGCGGGGACCTACGAGCAGTACTTC
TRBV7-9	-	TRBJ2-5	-	CASSSPPSRDEETQYF	TGTGCCAGCAGCTCTCCTCCGAGCAGGGATGAAGAGACCCAGTACTTC
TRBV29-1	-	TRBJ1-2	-	CSARKDRGNYGYTF	TGCAGCGCCAGGAAGGACAGAGGGAACTATGGCTACACCTTC
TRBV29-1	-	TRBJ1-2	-	CSVLGGDGYTF	TGCAGCGTTCTTGGGGGGGATGGCTACACCTTC
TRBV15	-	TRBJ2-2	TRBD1	CATSNRDRGRNTGELFF	TGTGCCACCAGCAACAGGGACAGGGGGCGGAACACCGGGGAGCTGTTTTTT
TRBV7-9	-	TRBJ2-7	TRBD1	CASSEPRDRIIYEQYF	TGTGCCAGCAGCGAACCCCGGGACAGGATAATCTACGAGCAGTACTTC
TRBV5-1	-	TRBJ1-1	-	CASAAGGTGGMNTEAFF	TGCGCCAGCGCGGCCGGGGGAACCGGGGGGATGAACACTGAAGCTTTCTTT
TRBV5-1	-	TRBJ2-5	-	CASSFQGETQYF	TGCGCCAGCAGCTTTCAGGGGGAGACCCAGTACTTC
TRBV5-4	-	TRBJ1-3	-	CASSLRGVGNTIYF	TGTGCCAGCAGCTTACGGGGGGTTGGAAACACCATATATTTT
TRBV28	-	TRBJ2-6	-	CASSFIGADTFSSGANGLTF	TGTGCCAGCAGTTTTATAGGTGCGGACACATTTAGCTCTGGGGCCAACGGCCTGACTTTC
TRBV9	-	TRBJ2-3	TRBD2	CASSVVPGGQYRADTQYF	TGTGCCAGCAGCGTAGTACCGGGGGGGCAGTATCGGGCAGATACGCAGTATTTT
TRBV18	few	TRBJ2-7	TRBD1	CASSPRQGDYEQYF	TGTGCCAGCTCACCTCGTCAGGGGGATTACGAGCAGTACTTC
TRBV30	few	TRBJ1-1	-	CAWSRDRNTEAFF	TGTGCCTGGAGTCGAGACAGGAACACTGAAGCTTTCTTT
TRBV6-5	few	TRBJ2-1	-	CASSPGTGNEQFF	TGTGCCAGCAGTCCCGGGACTGGGAATGAGCAGTTCTTC
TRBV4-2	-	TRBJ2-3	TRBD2	CASSQEGSGGTDTQYF	TGTGCCAGCAGCCAAGAAGGTAGCGGGGGCACAGATACGCAGTATTTT
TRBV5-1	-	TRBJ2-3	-	CASSRARETDTQYF	TGCGCCAGCAGCCGTGCTAGGGAGACAGATACGCAGTATTTT
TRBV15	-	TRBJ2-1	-	CATSRVRGAHNEQFF	TGTGCCACCAGCAGAGTTCGGGGGGCACACAATGAGCAGTTCTTC
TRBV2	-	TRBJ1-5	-	CASSEQSRVQPQHF	TGTGCCAGCAGTGAACAGTCACGGGTTCAGCCCCAGCATTTT
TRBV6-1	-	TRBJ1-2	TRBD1	CASSEALGQGLGGYTF	TGTGCCAGCAGTGAGGCGCTAGGACAGGGCTTAGGGGGCTACACCTTC
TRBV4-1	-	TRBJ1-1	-	CASSQLGQGLGAFF	TGCGCCAGCAGCCAGCTTGGGCAGGGCCTTGGAGCTTTCTTT
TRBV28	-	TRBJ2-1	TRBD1	CASSETGGTTYDEQFF	TGTGCCAGCAGTGAGACAGGGGGCACAACCTACGATGAGCAGTTCTTC
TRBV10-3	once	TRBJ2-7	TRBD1	CAISDPSKTGQGSYEQYF	TGTGCCATCAGTGACCCTTCAAAGACGGGACAGGGTTCCTACGAGCAGTACTTC
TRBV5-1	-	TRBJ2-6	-	CASSLVAVSSGANVLTF	TGCGCCAGCAGCTTGGTGGCGGTGAGCTCTGGGGCCAACGTCCTGACTTTC
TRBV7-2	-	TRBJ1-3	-	CASSLRVGNSGNTIYF	TGTGCCAGCAGCTTGAGGGTGGGGAACTCTGGAAACACCATATATTTT
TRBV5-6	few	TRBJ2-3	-	CASSPRRRRGTDTQYF	TGTGCCAGCAGTCCCAGGAGAAGGCGGGGCACAGATACGCAGTATTTT
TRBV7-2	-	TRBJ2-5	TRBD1	CASSSQRDRGETQYF	TGTGCCAGCAGCTCACAGCGGGACAGGGGTGAGACCCAGTACTTC
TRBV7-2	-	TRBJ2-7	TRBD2	CASSKTSRTPYEQYF	TGTGCCAGCAGCAAGACTAGCCGAACACCCTACGAGCAGTACTTC
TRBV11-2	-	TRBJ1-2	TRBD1	CASIPSGTGYGYTF	TGTGCCAGCATCCCCTCTGGGACAGGCTATGGCTACACCTTC
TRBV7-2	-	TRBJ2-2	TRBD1	CASSGTGRAGELFF	TGTGCCAGCAGCGGGACAGGAAGGGCCGGGGAGCTGTTTTTT
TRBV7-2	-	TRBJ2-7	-	CASSSNFMPVAGEQYF	TGTGCCAGCAGCTCTAACTTTATGCCTGTGGCGGGCGAGCAGTACTTC
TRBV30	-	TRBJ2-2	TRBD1	CAWVGQGNTGELFF	TGTGCCTGGGTTGGACAGGGGAACACCGGGGAGCTGTTTTTT
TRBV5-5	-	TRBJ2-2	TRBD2	CASSSEGLAGGAGELFF	TGTGCCAGCAGCTCGGAGGGACTAGCGGGGGGGGCCGGGGAGCTGTTTTTT
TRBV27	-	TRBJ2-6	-	CASSFLAGANVLTF	TGTGCCAGCAGTTTTCTAGCCGGGGCCAACGTCCTGACTTTC
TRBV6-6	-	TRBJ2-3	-	CAILAPGTNTQYF	TGTGCCATCCTAGCACCCGGGACAAATACGCAGTATTTT
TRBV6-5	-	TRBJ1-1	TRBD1	CASSYSRGQLKAFF	TGTGCCAGCAGTTACTCACGGGGACAGCTGAAAGCTTTCTTT